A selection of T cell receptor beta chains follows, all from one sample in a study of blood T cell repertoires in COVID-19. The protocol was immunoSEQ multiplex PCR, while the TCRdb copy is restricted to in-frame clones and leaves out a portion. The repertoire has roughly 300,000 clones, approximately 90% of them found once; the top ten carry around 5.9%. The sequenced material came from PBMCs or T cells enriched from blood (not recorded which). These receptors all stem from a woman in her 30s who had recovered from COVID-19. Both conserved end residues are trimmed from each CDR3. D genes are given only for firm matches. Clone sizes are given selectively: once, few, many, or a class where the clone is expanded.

CDR3aa: ASRRQGPNSYNSPLH
v_gene: TRBV6-6
j_gene: TRBJ1-6
d_gene: TRBD1
abundance: -
len: 15

CDR3aa: ASSNSPREGYT
v_gene: TRBV19
j_gene: TRBJ1-2
d_gene: -
abundance: once
len: 11

CDR3aa: AISEIDNYEQY
v_gene: TRBV10-3
j_gene: TRBJ2-7
d_gene: -
abundance: -
len: 11

CDR3aa: ASSSGTGEYGYT
v_gene: TRBV7-2
j_gene: TRBJ1-2
d_gene: TRBD1
abundance: -
len: 12

CDR3aa: ASSPGQGPYEQY
v_gene: TRBV18
j_gene: TRBJ2-7
d_gene: TRBD1
abundance: once
len: 12

CDR3aa: AWKGGAYEQY
v_gene: TRBV30
j_gene: TRBJ2-7
d_gene: TRBD1
abundance: -
len: 10

CDR3aa: ASRDRGNKLGNTIY
v_gene: TRBV19
j_gene: TRBJ1-3
d_gene: TRBD1
abundance: -
len: 14

CDR3aa: ASSFPSLAGVTDTQY
v_gene: TRBV7-8
j_gene: TRBJ2-3
d_gene: TRBD2
abundance: -
len: 15

CDR3aa: ATSRVGTGDSYEQY
v_gene: TRBV15
j_gene: TRBJ2-7
d_gene: TRBD1
abundance: -
len: 14

CDR3aa: SGYDSGQTFNYGYT
v_gene: TRBV29-1
j_gene: TRBJ1-2
d_gene: TRBD1
abundance: -
len: 14

CDR3aa: ASSLVASGGSSTDTQY
v_gene: TRBV11-2
j_gene: TRBJ2-3
d_gene: TRBD2
abundance: -
len: 16

CDR3aa: ASSKDRRYEQY
v_gene: TRBV6-5
j_gene: TRBJ2-7
d_gene: TRBD1
abundance: -
len: 11

CDR3aa: AWTGTNNSPLH
v_gene: TRBV30
j_gene: TRBJ1-6
d_gene: -
abundance: -
len: 11

CDR3aa: SARARQGAYEQY
v_gene: TRBV20-1
j_gene: TRBJ2-7
d_gene: TRBD1
abundance: -
len: 12

CDR3aa: ASSPPGQGDYYGYT
v_gene: TRBV18
j_gene: TRBJ1-2
d_gene: TRBD1
abundance: -
len: 14

CDR3aa: ASSPRTDGNQPQH
v_gene: TRBV18
j_gene: TRBJ1-5
d_gene: -
abundance: -
len: 13

CDR3aa: ASRGGETQY
v_gene: TRBV19
j_gene: TRBJ2-5
d_gene: -
abundance: -
len: 9

CDR3aa: ASWGPKTSNYGYT
v_gene: TRBV6-5
j_gene: TRBJ1-2
d_gene: -
abundance: few
len: 13

CDR3aa: ASSPRDRVYGYT
v_gene: TRBV27
j_gene: TRBJ1-2
d_gene: TRBD1
abundance: -
len: 12

CDR3aa: ASSRRVSYEQY
v_gene: TRBV7-2
j_gene: TRBJ2-7
d_gene: -
abundance: -
len: 11

CDR3aa: ASSPGTSGGSRPQF
v_gene: TRBV7-2
j_gene: TRBJ2-1
d_gene: TRBD2
abundance: -
len: 14

CDR3aa: ASRWTGDQPQH
v_gene: TRBV6-5
j_gene: TRBJ1-5
d_gene: TRBD1
abundance: -
len: 11

CDR3aa: ASTPAGAMQALH
v_gene: TRBV27
j_gene: TRBJ1-6
d_gene: -
abundance: -
len: 12

CDR3aa: ASSVGQGGEKLF
v_gene: TRBV5-1
j_gene: TRBJ1-4
d_gene: TRBD1
abundance: -
len: 12

CDR3aa: ASSPWTGADTQY
v_gene: TRBV3-1/TRBV3-2
j_gene: TRBJ2-3
d_gene: TRBD1
abundance: -
len: 12

CDR3aa: ASSYLQKAINQPQH
v_gene: TRBV6-6
j_gene: TRBJ1-5
d_gene: -
abundance: -
len: 14

CDR3aa: ASSTRRAGNSPLH
v_gene: TRBV6-2/TRBV6-3
j_gene: TRBJ1-6
d_gene: -
abundance: -
len: 13

CDR3aa: ASSLQAGGLVNSPLH
v_gene: TRBV5-1
j_gene: TRBJ1-6
d_gene: TRBD1
abundance: -
len: 15

CDR3aa: ASSFGTVGSNQPQH
v_gene: TRBV7-8
j_gene: TRBJ1-5
d_gene: TRBD1
abundance: -
len: 14

CDR3aa: ASSPRQGGAF
v_gene: TRBV28
j_gene: TRBJ1-1
d_gene: TRBD1
abundance: -
len: 10

CDR3aa: ASSKAKTGGDSPLH
v_gene: TRBV21-1
j_gene: TRBJ1-6
d_gene: -
abundance: -
len: 14

CDR3aa: ASSQVLGGTEAF
v_gene: TRBV14
j_gene: TRBJ1-1
d_gene: -
abundance: -
len: 12

CDR3aa: ASSLGAPTHEKLF
v_gene: TRBV5-1
j_gene: TRBJ1-4
d_gene: -
abundance: -
len: 13

CDR3aa: AWRARDSNQPQH
v_gene: TRBV30
j_gene: TRBJ1-5
d_gene: -
abundance: few
len: 12

CDR3aa: ASGGTGVYGYT
v_gene: TRBV28
j_gene: TRBJ1-2
d_gene: TRBD1
abundance: -
len: 11

CDR3aa: ASSRQTGNTEAF
v_gene: TRBV3-1/TRBV3-2
j_gene: TRBJ1-1
d_gene: -
abundance: -
len: 12

CDR3aa: ASSAGTHNSPLH
v_gene: TRBV7-3
j_gene: TRBJ1-6
d_gene: -
abundance: -
len: 12

CDR3aa: ASSPSGGTEAF
v_gene: TRBV5-1
j_gene: TRBJ1-1
d_gene: TRBD1
abundance: -
len: 11

CDR3aa: ASSPEGLAAAYEQY
v_gene: TRBV5-1
j_gene: TRBJ2-7
d_gene: TRBD2
abundance: few
len: 14

CDR3aa: ASSQASGGSYNEQF
v_gene: TRBV3-1/TRBV3-2
j_gene: TRBJ2-1
d_gene: TRBD2
abundance: -
len: 14

CDR3aa: ASSPTTGEAF
v_gene: TRBV12-3/TRBV12-4
j_gene: TRBJ1-1
d_gene: -
abundance: once
len: 10

CDR3aa: AWSVTAGGSGYT
v_gene: TRBV30
j_gene: TRBJ1-2
d_gene: TRBD1
abundance: -
len: 12

CDR3aa: ASSLEGATYNEQF
v_gene: TRBV5-1
j_gene: TRBJ2-1
d_gene: TRBD1
abundance: -
len: 13

CDR3aa: ASSLAVRGGADTQY
v_gene: TRBV11-2
j_gene: TRBJ2-3
d_gene: -
abundance: -
len: 14

CDR3aa: ASSEYRYQETQY
v_gene: TRBV25-1
j_gene: TRBJ2-5
d_gene: -
abundance: -
len: 12

CDR3aa: ASNQGFNQPQH
v_gene: TRBV6-5
j_gene: TRBJ1-5
d_gene: -
abundance: -
len: 11

CDR3aa: SVRFHLLNTEAF
v_gene: TRBV29-1
j_gene: TRBJ1-1
d_gene: -
abundance: -
len: 12

CDR3aa: ASSHASTVNTEAF
v_gene: TRBV5-1
j_gene: TRBJ1-1
d_gene: -
abundance: -
len: 13

CDR3aa: ASSYDGTGSDEQY
v_gene: TRBV6-5
j_gene: TRBJ2-7
d_gene: TRBD1
abundance: -
len: 13

CDR3aa: ASSLGSTTHNEQF
v_gene: TRBV5-1
j_gene: TRBJ2-1
d_gene: -
abundance: -
len: 13

CDR3aa: ASTFEGQGETNYGYT
v_gene: TRBV19
j_gene: TRBJ1-2
d_gene: TRBD1
abundance: few
len: 15

CDR3aa: ASSVGGDTQY
v_gene: TRBV9
j_gene: TRBJ2-3
d_gene: -
abundance: -
len: 10

CDR3aa: ASSIGLGAPPSYGYT
v_gene: TRBV19
j_gene: TRBJ1-2
d_gene: -
abundance: -
len: 15

CDR3aa: ASSLGQGGREYEAF
v_gene: TRBV4-1
j_gene: TRBJ1-1
d_gene: TRBD1
abundance: few
len: 14

CDR3aa: ASSPDRGTEAF
v_gene: TRBV5-1
j_gene: TRBJ1-1
d_gene: -
abundance: -
len: 11

CDR3aa: ASSLAATGARTEAF
v_gene: TRBV13
j_gene: TRBJ1-1
d_gene: TRBD1
abundance: -
len: 14

CDR3aa: ASARRDNSPLH
v_gene: TRBV6-5
j_gene: TRBJ1-6
d_gene: -
abundance: once
len: 11

CDR3aa: ATSTAGGSPLH
v_gene: TRBV12-3/TRBV12-4
j_gene: TRBJ1-6
d_gene: -
abundance: few
len: 11

CDR3aa: ASSIPGTGSAGELF
v_gene: TRBV19
j_gene: TRBJ2-2
d_gene: TRBD1
abundance: once
len: 14